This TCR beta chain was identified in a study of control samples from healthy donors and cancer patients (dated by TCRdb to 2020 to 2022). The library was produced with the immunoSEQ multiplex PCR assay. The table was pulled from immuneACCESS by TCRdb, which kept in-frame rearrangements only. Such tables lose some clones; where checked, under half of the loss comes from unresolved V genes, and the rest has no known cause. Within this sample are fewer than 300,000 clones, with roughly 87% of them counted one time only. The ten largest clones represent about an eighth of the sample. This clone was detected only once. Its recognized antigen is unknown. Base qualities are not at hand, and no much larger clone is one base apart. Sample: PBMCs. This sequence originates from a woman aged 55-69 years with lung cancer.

The bases are TGCGCCAGCAGCCAACCTCGCGGGGGGGGAGATACGCAGTATTTT. The resulting protein is CASSQPRGGGDTQYF. Rearrangement joined TRBV5-1 to TRBJ2-3; TRBD2 fits 9 bases in the junction. CDR1 SGHRS and CDR2 YFSETQ are derived from the germline V gene. From cysteine to phenylalanine, the CDR3 is 15 amino acids long. Just CDR3 DNA is preserved here, 45 bases in frame from base 1. After removal of 4 bases from V and 5 bases from J, the junction retains 8 bases not matched to a gene.